One TCR beta chain is described in this entry. This clonotype came up many times. Its antigen is currently not known. Per-base qualities were not stored, and no clone one base away is much larger. This beta chain was picked up by a library intended for alpha chains and is off target, so its count carries little meaning. These data come from a study of spatial heterogeneity in lung cancer (dated by TCRdb to about 2019). With respect to the entire study: Beta-chain transcripts were consistently detected in greater numbers than alpha-chain transcripts, which likely reflected higher beta-chain transcript abundance. In the raw uncorrected reads, each unique combination of TCR and UMI appeared on average more than ten times. At surgery, hundreds of tumor regions, fewer than 85 matched nontumor lung samples and 56 PBMC samples were TCR-sequenced for both alpha and beta chains. Nonsynonymous mutation counts, determined by whole-exome sequencing of tumor tissue, were related to features of the TCR repertoire. A strong correlation was found between TCR transcript counts in tumor regions and a T cell transcriptional module score from matched bulk RNA-seq. The study quantitatively compared TCR alpha and beta repertoires across multiple tumor regions, matched nontumor lung and blood in non-small cell lung cancer.

What the time point label conveys for this sample: sample taken at primary tumor resection. Samples were obtained from approximately 72 patients with early-stage, untreated non-small cell lung cancer from the lung TRACERx cohort. Without any cell sorting, TCR sequencing was performed on whole RNA extracted either from tumor and nontumor lung tissue or from cryopreserved PBMC samples. A patient was chosen for TCR sequencing only when enough RNA was available from at least two tumor regions. Before being selected, tumor and adjacent nontumor lung specimens were reviewed by a lung pathologist. The germline V gene (reference sequence) sets CDR1 to LGHDT and CDR2 to YNNKEL. The CDR3 starts with the cysteine, ends with the phenylalanine, and has 13 residues. The kept DNA is CDR3 alone, 39 bases in frame from the first base. Between the V and J ends, shortened by 6 bases and 2 bases respectively, the junction contains 11 bases.

The library relied on 5' RACE. Reads for this sample came from a NextSeq 500. To allow correction of PCR and sequencing errors, the TCR library protocol tagged every TCR cDNA molecule with a unique molecular identifier. On the study's bioinformatics: TCR identification, UMI-based error correction and CDR3 extraction were performed with Decombinator tools. TCRs above a frequency of 2 per 1,000, corresponding to the top 1% of the tumor frequency distribution, were defined as expanded. Expanded tumor TCRs were classed as regional if statistically deemed absent (corrected P<0.05) from at least one tumor region, otherwise ubiquitous. Renyi diversity was computed with the R vegan package after each repertoire had been subsampled 100 times to 5,000 TCRs. CDR3 similarity networks were built from amino acid triplet string-kernel similarity, with CDR3s being connected when pairwise similarity was above 0.82. TCRdb redid the processing of the public reads, applying fastp at Q25 and MiXCR, and retained in-frame beta chains. One record per CDR3 amino acid sequence lists the most common genes and DNA. The V and J calls come from TCRdb's annotation, not from the publication. For this sample the table gives 15,000 to 20,000 distinct CDR3 sequences, of which roughly 6% were detected only once. Around 6.5% of the sample belongs to the ten largest clones.

Beyond this particular receptor, the publication reports: The tumor nonsynonymous mutation count correlated with the number of expanded intratumoral alpha and beta TCRs. Confirming at a functional level the hypothesis that regional TCRs recognize regional mutations was considered to require additional single-cell paired TCR alpha and beta sequencing. TCR-seq coverage of tumor T cells was estimated at only approximately 7% for alpha chains and approximately 13% for beta chains. The count of ubiquitous expanded TCRs correlated with the count of ubiquitous nonsynonymous mutations, and the count of regional expanded TCRs correlated with the count of regional nonsynonymous mutations.

The V and J genes are TRBV3-1 and TRBJ2-7; no D gene call is confident. This sequence was found in a male donor with early-stage non-small cell lung cancer. The sample consisted of lung tumor tissue, taken at surgery. The nucleotides read TGTGCCAGCAGAGCGACGACGGCCTACGAGCAGTACTTC. Translated, it gives CASRATTAYEQYF.